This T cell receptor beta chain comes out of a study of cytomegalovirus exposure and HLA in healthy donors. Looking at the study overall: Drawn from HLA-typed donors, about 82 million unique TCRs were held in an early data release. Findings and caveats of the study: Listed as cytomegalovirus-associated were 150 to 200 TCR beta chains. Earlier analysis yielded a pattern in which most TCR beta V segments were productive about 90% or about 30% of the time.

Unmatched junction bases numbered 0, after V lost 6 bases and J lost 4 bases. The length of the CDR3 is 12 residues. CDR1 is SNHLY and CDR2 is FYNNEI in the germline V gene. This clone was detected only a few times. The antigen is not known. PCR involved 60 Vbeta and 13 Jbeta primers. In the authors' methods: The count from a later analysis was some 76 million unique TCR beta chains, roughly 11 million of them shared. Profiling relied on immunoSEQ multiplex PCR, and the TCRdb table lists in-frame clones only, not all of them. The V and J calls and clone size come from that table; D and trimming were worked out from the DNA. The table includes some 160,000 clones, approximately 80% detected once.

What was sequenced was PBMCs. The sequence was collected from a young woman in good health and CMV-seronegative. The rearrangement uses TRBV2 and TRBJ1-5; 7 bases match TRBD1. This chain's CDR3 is CASRQGNQPQHF. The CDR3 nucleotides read TGTGCCAGCAGACAGGGGAATCAGCCCCAGCATTTT.